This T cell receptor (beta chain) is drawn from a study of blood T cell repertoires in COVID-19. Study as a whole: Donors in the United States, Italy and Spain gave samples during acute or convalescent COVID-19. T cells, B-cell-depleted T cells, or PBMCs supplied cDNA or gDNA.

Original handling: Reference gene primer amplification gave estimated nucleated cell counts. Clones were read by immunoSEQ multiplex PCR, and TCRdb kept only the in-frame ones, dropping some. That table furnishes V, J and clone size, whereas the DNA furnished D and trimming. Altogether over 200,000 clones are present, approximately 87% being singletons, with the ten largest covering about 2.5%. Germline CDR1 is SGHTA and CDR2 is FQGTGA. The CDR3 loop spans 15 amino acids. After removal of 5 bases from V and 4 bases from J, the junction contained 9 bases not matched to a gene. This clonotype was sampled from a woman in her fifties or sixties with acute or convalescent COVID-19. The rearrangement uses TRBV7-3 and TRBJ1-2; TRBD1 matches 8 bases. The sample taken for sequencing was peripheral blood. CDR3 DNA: TGTGCCAGCAGCCAAACAGGGGGTTCACCCTATGGCTACACCTTC. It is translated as CASSQTGGSPYGYTF.